Sequencing of this T cell receptor beta chain was carried out in a study of T-cell reconstitution after alpha-beta-depleted transplantation in children. Preparation of the TCRbeta library used unique molecular identifiers. TCRdb recomputed calls from the PCR reads with MiXCR, one row per CDR3 protein. Among nearly 550,000 distinct CDR3 sequences listed, about a sixth were seen once. The germline V gene encodes CDR1 SGHRS and CDR2 YFSETQ. V lost 5 bases to trimming and J lost 5 bases; unmatched junction nucleotides: 13. This CDR3 is built from 17 residues. The sample holds a few counts of this clonotype.

The origin of this receptor is a human donor who donated a stem cell graft to a child with acute lymphoblastic leukemia. The sample consisted of PBMCs from the stem cell graft donor, taken from the stem cell graft. The chain combines TRBV5-1 with TRBJ2-2, with 9 bases aligning to TRBD1. CDR3 DNA: TGCGCCAGCAGACCCGCACCCGGGACAGGGATGACCGGGGAGCTGTTTTTT. It is translated as CASRPAPGTGMTGELFF.